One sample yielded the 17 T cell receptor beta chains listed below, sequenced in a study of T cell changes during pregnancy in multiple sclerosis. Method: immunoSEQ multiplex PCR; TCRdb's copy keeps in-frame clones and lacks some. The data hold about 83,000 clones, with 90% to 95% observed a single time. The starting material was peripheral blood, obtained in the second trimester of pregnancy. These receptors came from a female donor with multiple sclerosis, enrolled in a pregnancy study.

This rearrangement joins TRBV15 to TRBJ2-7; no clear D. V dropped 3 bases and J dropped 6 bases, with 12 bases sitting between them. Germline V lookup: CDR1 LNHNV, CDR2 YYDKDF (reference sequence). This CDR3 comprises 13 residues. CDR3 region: CATSRAFHAEQYF. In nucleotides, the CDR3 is TGTGCCACCAGCAGGGCTTTCCACGCCGAGCAGTACTTC.

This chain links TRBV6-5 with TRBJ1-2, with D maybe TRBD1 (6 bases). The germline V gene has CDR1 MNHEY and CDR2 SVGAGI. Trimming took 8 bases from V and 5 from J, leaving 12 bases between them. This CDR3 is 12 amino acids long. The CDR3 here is CASGRGWYGYTF. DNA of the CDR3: TGTGCCAGCGGCAGGGGTTGGTATGGCTACACCTTC.

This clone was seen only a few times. The CDR3 coding sequence is TGTGCCAGCAGTGAAGCAACCGGTAACTATGGCTACACCTTC. This sequence encodes CASSEATGNYGYTF. The chain recombines TRBV2 with TRBJ1-2; D gene ambiguous. The ends were cut back, 0 bases at V and 1 base at J, with 6 bases in the middle. This CDR3 region has 14 residues. From germline, CDR1 is SNHLY and CDR2 FYNNEI.

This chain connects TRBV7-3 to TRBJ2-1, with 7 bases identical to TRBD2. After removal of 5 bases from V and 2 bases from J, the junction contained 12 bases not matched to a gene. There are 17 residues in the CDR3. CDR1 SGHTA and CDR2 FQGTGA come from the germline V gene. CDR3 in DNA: TGTGCCAGCAGCCCATCGGATGGGGAGGGCCCCTACAATGAGCAGTTCTTC. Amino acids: CASSPSDGEGPYNEQFF.

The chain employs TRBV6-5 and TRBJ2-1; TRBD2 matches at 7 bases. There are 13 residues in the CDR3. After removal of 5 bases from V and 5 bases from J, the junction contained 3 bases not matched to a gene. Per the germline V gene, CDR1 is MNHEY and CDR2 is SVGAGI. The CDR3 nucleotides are TGTGCCAGCAGTACAACTAGCGACAATGAGCAGTTCTTC. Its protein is CASSTTSDNEQFF.

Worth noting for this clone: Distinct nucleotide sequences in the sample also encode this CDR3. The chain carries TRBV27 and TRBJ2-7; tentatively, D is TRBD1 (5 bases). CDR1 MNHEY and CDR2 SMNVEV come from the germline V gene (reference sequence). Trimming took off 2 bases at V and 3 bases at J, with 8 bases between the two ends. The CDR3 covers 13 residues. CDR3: CASSLGASYEQYF. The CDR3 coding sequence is TGTGCCAGCAGTTTAGGGGCCAGCTACGAGCAGTACTTC.

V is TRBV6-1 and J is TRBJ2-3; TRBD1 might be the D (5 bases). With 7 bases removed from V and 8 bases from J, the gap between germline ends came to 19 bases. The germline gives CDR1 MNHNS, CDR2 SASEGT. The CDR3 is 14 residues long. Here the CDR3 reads CASTGRQPLSTQYF. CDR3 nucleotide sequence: TGTGCCAGCACCGGAAGACAGCCTTTATCTACGCAGTATTTT.

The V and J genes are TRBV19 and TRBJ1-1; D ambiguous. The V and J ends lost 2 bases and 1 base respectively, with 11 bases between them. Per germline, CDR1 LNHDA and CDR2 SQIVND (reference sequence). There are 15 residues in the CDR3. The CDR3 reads CASSISGFRNTEAFF. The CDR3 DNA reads TGTGCCAGTAGTATATCGGGGTTCCGGAACACTGAAGCTTTCTTT.

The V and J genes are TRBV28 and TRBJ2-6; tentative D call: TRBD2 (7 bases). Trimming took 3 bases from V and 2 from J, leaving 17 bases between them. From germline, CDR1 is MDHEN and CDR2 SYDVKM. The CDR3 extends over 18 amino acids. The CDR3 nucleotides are TGTGCCAGCAGTTTTCCTCGGGGGGCAGCGCCTGGGGCCAACGTCCTGACTTTC. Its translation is CASSFPRGAAPGANVLTF.

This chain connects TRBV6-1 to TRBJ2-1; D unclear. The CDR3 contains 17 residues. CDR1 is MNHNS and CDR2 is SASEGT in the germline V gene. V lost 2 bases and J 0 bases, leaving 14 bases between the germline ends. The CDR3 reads CASSEYQPHSSYNEQFF. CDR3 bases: TGTGCCAGCAGTGAATACCAGCCCCACAGCTCCTACAATGAGCAGTTCTTC.

The CDR3 DNA follows: TGTGCCACCTCGACGGGGAGCAGTTATGAAAAACTGTTTTTT. Amino acids: CATSTGSSYEKLFF. This chain uses TRBV19 with TRBJ1-4; D is undetermined. Germline V CDR1 and CDR2: LNHDA, SQIVND (reference sequence). The CDR3 is made up of 14 amino acids. Deletions cut 10 bases from V and 6 bases from J, with 18 bases between.

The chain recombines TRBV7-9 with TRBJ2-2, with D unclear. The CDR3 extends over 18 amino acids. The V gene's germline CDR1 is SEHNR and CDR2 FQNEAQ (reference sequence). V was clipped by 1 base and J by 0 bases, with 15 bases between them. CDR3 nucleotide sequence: TGTGCCAGCAGCTTAGTCGACGGAGAATACGCGAACACCGGGGAGCTGTTTTTT. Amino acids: CASSLVDGEYANTGELFF.

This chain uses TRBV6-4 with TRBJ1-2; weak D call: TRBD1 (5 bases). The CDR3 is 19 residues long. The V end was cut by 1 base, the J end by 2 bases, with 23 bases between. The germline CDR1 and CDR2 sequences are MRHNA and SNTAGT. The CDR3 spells CASSDYVSGRVKGNYGYTF. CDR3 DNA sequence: TGTGCCAGCAGTGACTACGTCTCGGGCAGGGTAAAGGGGAACTATGGCTACACCTTC.

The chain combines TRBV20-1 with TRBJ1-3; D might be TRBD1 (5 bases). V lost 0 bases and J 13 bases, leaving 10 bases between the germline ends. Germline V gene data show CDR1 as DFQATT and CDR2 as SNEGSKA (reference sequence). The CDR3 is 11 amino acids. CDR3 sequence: CSARDGRAIYF. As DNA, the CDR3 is TGCAGTGCTAGAGATGGCAGGGCAATATATTTT.

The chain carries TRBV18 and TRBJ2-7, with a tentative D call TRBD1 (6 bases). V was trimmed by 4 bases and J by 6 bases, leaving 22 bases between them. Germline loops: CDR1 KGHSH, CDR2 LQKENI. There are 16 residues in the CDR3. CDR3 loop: CASSLKGTHLGSEQYF. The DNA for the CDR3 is TGTGCCAGCTCACTTAAAGGGACACACTTGGGGAGCGAGCAGTACTTC. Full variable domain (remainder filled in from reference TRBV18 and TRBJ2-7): NAGVMQNPRHLVRRRGQEARLRCSPMKGHSHVYWYRQLPEEGLKFMVYLQKENIIDESGMPKERFSAEFPKEGPSILRIQQVVRGDSAAYFCASSLKGTHLGSEQYFGPGTRLTVT.

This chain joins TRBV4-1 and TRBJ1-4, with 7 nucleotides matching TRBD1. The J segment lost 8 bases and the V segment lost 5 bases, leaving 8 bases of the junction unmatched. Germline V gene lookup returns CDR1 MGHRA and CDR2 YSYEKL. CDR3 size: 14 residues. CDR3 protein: CASSTTGVREKLFF. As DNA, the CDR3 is TGCGCCAGCAGCACCACAGGGGTGCGGGAAAAACTGTTTTTT.

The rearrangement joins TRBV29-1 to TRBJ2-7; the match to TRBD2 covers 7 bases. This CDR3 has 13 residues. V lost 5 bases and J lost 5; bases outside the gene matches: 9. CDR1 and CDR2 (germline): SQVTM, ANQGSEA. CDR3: CSVLVGGPHEQYF. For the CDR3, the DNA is TGCAGCGTTCTGGTGGGAGGGCCCCACGAGCAGTACTTC.